The clone carrying this T cell receptor beta chain was detected only a few times. Its antigen is still unknown. The TCR beta library used iRepertoire HTBI primers with Arm-PCR amplification of CDR3. Via MiXCR, TCRdb re-called the multiplex PCR reads, giving one row per CDR3 protein. The sample carries around 430,000 distinct CDR3 sequences, approximately 23% recorded once. The data originate from a study of regulatory T cells in long-lasting Graves disease. Time point given: persistent/refractory GD, antithyroid drugs over 5 years with positive TRAb. There was RNA extracted from PBMCs, and the TCR library was made from it. Clinicians diagnosed Graves' disease using American Thyroid Association guidelines. Study results and caveats: Persistent Graves' patients had lower TCR diversity than newly diagnosed ones.

This specimen consisted of peripheral blood mononuclear cells (PBMCs), obtained when the disease was refractory, from a patient treated with antithyroid drugs. This receptor was identified in a female donor with Graves disease.

CDR3 amino acids: CSVEVEGSSGANVLTF. Written as DNA, the CDR3 is TGCAGCGTTGAAGTGGAGGGGTCCTCTGGGGCCAACGTCCTGACTTTC. The V and J genes are TRBV29-1 and TRBJ2-6, with D possibly TRBD2 on 6 matching bases. Germline V gene sequence: CDR1 SQVTM, CDR2 ANQGSEA. The CDR3 extends over 16 amino acids. V shed 1 base and J shed 0 bases, with 10 bases lying between them.